The present TCR beta chain was sequenced within a study of shared clonotypes between healthy human individuals. On the study more broadly: The people who gave samples were a couple of women and a few men aged 18 to 49.

DNA input for the unsorted PBMC replicate PCRs was around 300 ng, some 29,000 T cell genomes. TCRdb's copy holds only in-frame clones and misses some; the assay was immunoSEQ multiplex PCR. The sample consists of 450,000 to 500,000 clones, around 80% of them appearing once. The donors, healthy adults who were HIV-negative, had experienced no recent acute infections or vaccinations. Genomic DNA for unsorted samples, which was extracted with the QIAamp DNA Blood Mini kit, came from some 100 million PBMCs. Trimming removed 2 bases at V and 1 base at J, with 7 bases between. Germline V CDR1 and CDR2: SGHRS, YFSETQ. The CDR3 runs to 15 residues.

The receptor was isolated from a woman aged 40 to 50 in good health. Some clones in this sample may be carry-over from other donors' samples. Input material: PBMCs. The J gene is TRBJ2-6, the V gene TRBV5-1; D is undetermined. The CDR3 reads CASSFGTSGANVLTF. Written as DNA, the CDR3 is TGCGCCAGCAGCTTCGGTACTTCTGGGGCCAACGTCCTGACTTTC.